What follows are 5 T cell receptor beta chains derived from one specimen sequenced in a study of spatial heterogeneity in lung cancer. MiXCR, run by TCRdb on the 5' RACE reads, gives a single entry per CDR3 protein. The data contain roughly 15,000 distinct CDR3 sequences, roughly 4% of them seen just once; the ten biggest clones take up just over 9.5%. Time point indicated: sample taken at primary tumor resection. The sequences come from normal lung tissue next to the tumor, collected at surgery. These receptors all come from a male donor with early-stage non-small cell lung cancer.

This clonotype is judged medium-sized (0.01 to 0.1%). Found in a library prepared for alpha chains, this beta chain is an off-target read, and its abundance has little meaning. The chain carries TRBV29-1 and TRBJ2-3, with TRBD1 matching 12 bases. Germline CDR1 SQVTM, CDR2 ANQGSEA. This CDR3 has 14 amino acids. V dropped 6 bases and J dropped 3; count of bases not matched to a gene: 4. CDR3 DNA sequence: TGCAGCGTAGGGACAGGGGGCCCAACAGATACGCAGTATTTT. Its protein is CSVGTGGPTDTQYF.

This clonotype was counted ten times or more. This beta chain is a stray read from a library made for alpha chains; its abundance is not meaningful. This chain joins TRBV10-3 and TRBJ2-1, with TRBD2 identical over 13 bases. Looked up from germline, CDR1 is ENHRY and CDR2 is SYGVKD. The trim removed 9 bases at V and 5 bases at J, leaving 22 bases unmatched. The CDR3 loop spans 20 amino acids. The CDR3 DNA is TGTGCCATTCGGACTAGCGGGAGCGGTTCCTCCCAGGGGCATCACAATGAGCAGTTCTTC. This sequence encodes CAIRTSGSGSSQGHHNEQFF.

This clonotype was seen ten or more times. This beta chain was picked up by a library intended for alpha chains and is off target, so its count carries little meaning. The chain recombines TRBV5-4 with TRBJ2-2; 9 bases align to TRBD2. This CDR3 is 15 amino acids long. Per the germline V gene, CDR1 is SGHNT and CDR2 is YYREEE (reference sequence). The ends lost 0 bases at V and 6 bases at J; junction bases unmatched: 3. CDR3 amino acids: CASSLELAGSGELFF. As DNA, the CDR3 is TGTGCCAGCAGCTTGGAGCTAGCGGGGTCCGGGGAGCTGTTTTTT.

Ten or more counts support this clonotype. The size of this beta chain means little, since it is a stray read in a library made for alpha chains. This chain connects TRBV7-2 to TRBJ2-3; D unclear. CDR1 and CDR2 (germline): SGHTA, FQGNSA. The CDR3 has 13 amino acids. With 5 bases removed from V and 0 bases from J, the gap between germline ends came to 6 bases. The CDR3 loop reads CASSTTSTDTQYF. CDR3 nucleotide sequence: TGTGCCAGCAGCACGACTAGCACAGATACGCAGTATTTT.

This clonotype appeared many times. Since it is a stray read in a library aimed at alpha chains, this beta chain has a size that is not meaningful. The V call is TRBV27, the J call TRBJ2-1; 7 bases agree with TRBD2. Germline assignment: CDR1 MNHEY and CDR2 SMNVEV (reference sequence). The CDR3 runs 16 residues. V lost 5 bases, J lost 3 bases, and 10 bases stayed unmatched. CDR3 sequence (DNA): TGTGCCAGCAGTCCACTAAGCGGGGTTGTCTACAATGAGCAGTTCTTC. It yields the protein CASSPLSGVVYNEQFF.